This TCR beta chain was sequenced for a study of Graves' ophthalmopathy and Graves' hyperthyroidism. CDR3 length equals 16 residues. CDR1 is SQVTM, CDR2 ANQGSEA, per germline. The ends lost 8 bases at V and 0 bases at J; junction bases unmatched: 10. TCR beta CDR3 regions were amplified from RNA transcripts. The workflow started with a first-round RT-PCR run with HTBI primers and then moved on to a second-round multiplex PCR. One entry per CDR3 protein, called by TCRdb with MiXCR from the multiplex PCR reads. The sample holds 560,000 or so distinct CDR3 sequences, 35% to 45% seen once. The sample was peripheral blood or thyroid tissue (not recorded which). The chain has TRBV29-1 and TRBJ2-6, with 7 bases identical to TRBD1. This clonotype was sampled from an adult man with Graves' hyperthyroidism. The CDR3 DNA reads TGCAGCCTCAAGCAACAGGGGAGCTCTGGGGCCAACGTCCTGACTTTC. This sequence encodes CSLKQQGSSGANVLTF.